What follows is one T cell receptor (beta chain) and its context. The source of the sample is a study of blood T cell repertoires in COVID-19. As for the study in general: PBMCs, B-cell-depleted T cells, or T cells were the source of the cDNA or gDNA that made up the material.

TCRdb keeps only in-frame clones here, not all; method: immunoSEQ multiplex PCR. Among 95,000 to 100,000 clones listed, around 87% were seen once. Germline CDR1 MNHEY, CDR2 SVGAGI. The CDR3 loop spans 15 amino acids. V dropped 6 bases and J dropped 14; count of bases not matched to a gene: 16. The sequence derives from a woman between 25 and 40 years old with acute or convalescent COVID-19. The sequenced material came from peripheral blood. The chain recombines TRBV6-5 with TRBJ2-1, with TRBD2 matching over 10 bases. As DNA, the CDR3 is TGTGCCAGCAGGCTCGAGCGGGGGGGCCCACTCTCAGAGTTCTTC. Translating gives CASRLERGGPLSEFF.